The 26 T cell receptor beta chains below come from one sample, sequenced in a study of blood T cell repertoires in COVID-19. This table comes from immunoSEQ multiplex PCR, and its TCRdb copy is limited to in-frame clones, with some not included. This table holds 300,000 or so clones, 70% to 90% found once. Sequencing was done on a sample of PBMCs or T cells enriched from blood (not recorded which). The source of these receptors is a woman between 25 and 40 years old who had recovered from COVID-19.

The rearrangement uses TRBV6-4 and TRBJ1-2; 7 positions match TRBD1. The CDR3 extends over 11 amino acids. Unmatched junction bases numbered 3, after V lost 6 bases and J lost 8 bases. The germline gives CDR1 MRHNA, CDR2 SNTAGT. The CDR3 here is CASRQGNGYTF. In nucleotides, the CDR3 is TGTGCCAGCAGACAGGGGAACGGCTACACCTTC.

This chain uses TRBV29-1 with TRBJ2-7, with 8 bases aligning to TRBD1. Germline V lookup: CDR1 SQVTM, CDR2 ANQGSEA. The CDR3 is 13 residues long. V shed 5 bases and J 1 base; nucleotides not matched to a gene: 4. CDR3: CSVPGQASYEQYF. In nucleotides, the CDR3 is TGCAGCGTTCCGGGACAGGCGTCCTACGAGCAGTACTTC.

V gene TRBV7-9 combines with J gene TRBJ1-2; 11 nucleotides align to TRBD1. Germline V gene sequence: CDR1 SEHNR, CDR2 FQNEAQ (reference sequence). After removal of 5 bases from V and 2 bases from J, the junction contained 4 bases not matched to a gene. The CDR3 has 15 amino acids. This chain's CDR3 is CASSPRTGGNYGYTF. CDR3 DNA sequence: TGTGCCAGCAGCCCCAGGACAGGGGGCAACTATGGCTACACCTTC. Full variable domain (remainder filled in from reference TRBV7-9 and TRBJ1-2): DTGVSQNPRHKITKRGQNVTFRCDPISEHNRLYWYRQTLGQGPEFLTYFQNEAQLEKSRLLSDRFSAERPKGSFSTLEIQRTEQGDSAMYLCASSPRTGGNYGYTFGSGTRLTVV.

The chain employs TRBV6-1 and TRBJ1-2; unclear D gene. CDR1 is MNHNS and CDR2 is SASEGT in the germline V gene. Trimming pared 0 bases from V and 2 bases from J, leaving 10 bases between. The CDR3 extends over 15 amino acids. The CDR3 sequence is CASSEALSSNYGYTF. In DNA, the CDR3 is TGTGCCAGCAGTGAAGCGCTTTCGAGCAACTATGGCTACACCTTC.

V is TRBV21-1 and J is TRBJ2-6; TRBD1 is the table's D call, not checked against the DNA. TRBV21-1 constitutes a pseudogene. The CDR3 loop spans 17 amino acids. The chain's CDR3 is CASKPPGTGTGANVLTF. The CDR3 DNA sequence: TGTGCCAGCAAACCCCCCGGGACAGGGACTGGGGCCAACGTCCTGACTTTC.

This clone has only one observation. This rearrangement joins TRBV19 to TRBJ2-3; 8 bases map to TRBD1. CDR1 and CDR2 (germline): LNHDA, SQIVND (reference sequence). With V trimmed by 10 bases and J by 3 bases, 3 bases remained unmatched. The CDR3 extends over 12 amino acids. The CDR3 DNA is TGTGCCACCCAGGGGGCGACAGATACGCAGTATTTT. Translated, it gives CATQGATDTQYF.

V and J are TRBV2 and TRBJ1-3, with TRBD1 as a possible D gene (5 bases). The CDR3 runs to 15 residues. In germline, CDR1 is SNHLY, CDR2 FYNNEI. V lost 1 base, J lost 1 base, and 8 bases lay in between. CDR3 DNA sequence: TGTGCCAGCAGTGAAGTTTCAGGGTCTGGAAACACCATATATTTT. Its translation: CASSEVSGSGNTIYF.

The chain combines TRBV12-3 or TRBV12-4 with TRBJ2-1; 7 nucleotides line up with TRBD2. V lost 7 bases, J lost 6 bases, and 6 bases stayed unmatched. The CDR3 totals 13 residues. CDR3 nucleotide sequence: TGTGCCAGCAATGGGGGGGTAAGCAATGAGCAGTTCTTC. It encodes CASNGGVSNEQFF.

The chain uses TRBV10-3 and TRBJ1-5; D is ambiguous. V lost 2 bases and J lost 0, with 14 bases in between. The CDR3 contains 17 residues. CDR1 ENHRY and CDR2 SYGVKD come from the germline V gene. The CDR3 nucleotides are TGTGCCATCAGTGAGGCTAGATCGGGATTTAGCAATCAGCCCCAGCATTTT. Translating it yields CAISEARSGFSNQPQHF.

This chain links TRBV9 with TRBJ2-3; the match to TRBD1 covers 8 bases. Germline V gene sequence: CDR1 SGDLS, CDR2 YYNGEE. Trimming removed 0 bases from V and 1 base from J; junction bases left unmatched: 1. The length of the CDR3 is 15 residues. CDR3 residues: CASSVVGQGTDTQYF. The DNA for the CDR3 is TGTGCCAGCAGCGTAGTGGGACAGGGCACAGATACGCAGTATTTT.

The chain recombines TRBV25-1 with TRBJ1-6; D is undetermined. Trimming left V 3 bases short and J 14 bases short, with 14 bases between. The CDR3 totals 13 residues. Germline-derived CDR1 and CDR2 are MGHDK and SYGVNS. CDR3 sequence reads: CASSDPGSGTLHF. CDR3 sequence (DNA): TGTGCCAGCAGTGATCCGGGAAGTGGTACCCTCCACTTT.

The V and J genes are TRBV30 and TRBJ1-1; 9 nucleotides line up with TRBD1. Unmatched junction bases numbered 5, after V lost 3 bases and J lost 6 bases. Germline V gene sequence: CDR1 GTSNPN, CDR2 SVGIG (reference sequence). The CDR3 extends over 13 amino acids. CDR3: CAWRGQGRAEAFF. The CDR3 nucleotides read TGTGCCTGGAGAGGACAGGGGAGGGCTGAAGCTTTCTTT.

The genes are TRBV30 and TRBJ1-2; 9 bases are shared with TRBD1. CDR1 GTSNPN and CDR2 SVGIG come from the germline V gene (reference sequence). Losses at the gene ends were 3 bases for V and 8 bases for J; bases not matched to a gene: 7. The CDR3 has 13 residues. CDR3 protein: CAWSPGQGGGYTF. The CDR3 bases are TGTGCCTGGAGCCCGGGACAGGGTGGAGGCTACACCTTC.

This clone has just one count. CDR3 protein: CASSAPAGSSYNEQFF. In nucleotides, the CDR3 is TGTGCCAGCAGCGCCCCGGCCGGGAGCTCCTACAATGAGCAGTTCTTC. The rearrangement joins TRBV9 to TRBJ2-1, with D possibly matching TRBD2 (6 bases). Deletions cut 3 bases from V and 0 bases from J, with 13 bases between. There are 16 residues in the CDR3. CDR1 is SGDLS, CDR2 YYNGEE, per germline.

Sample share makes this clone medium-sized (0.01 to 0.1%). The chain has TRBV18 and TRBJ1-1; tentatively, D is TRBD1 (5 bases). CDR3 length equals 15 residues. Trimming removed 1 base from V and 4 bases from J, with 13 bases in between. CDR1 is KGHSH, CDR2 LQKENI, per germline. The CDR3 DNA is TGTGCCAGCTCACCACAGTACAGGTCGGGCACTGAAGCTTTCTTT. Translating it yields CASSPQYRSGTEAFF. The complete variable domain, with remaining parts taken from reference TRBV18 and TRBJ1-1, reads NAGVMQNPRHLVRRRGQEARLRCSPMKGHSHVYWYRQLPEEGLKFMVYLQKENIIDESGMPKERFSAEFPKEGPSILRIQQVVRGDSAAYFCASSPQYRSGTEAFFGQGTRLTVV.

This clone came up once. The J gene is TRBJ1-2, the V gene TRBV18; TRBD1 aligns across 8 bases. This CDR3 comprises 14 residues. J was trimmed by 8 bases and V by 2 bases; bases with no gene match: 7. Germline lookup yields CDR1 KGHSH and CDR2 LQKENI. For the CDR3, the DNA is TGTGCCAGCTCACCAGGACAGGGTATGGTCGGCTACACCTTC. This codes for CASSPGQGMVGYTF.

This clone was recorded once. The genes are TRBV7-9 and TRBJ1-2; 9 positions agree with TRBD1. J lost 6 bases, V lost 1 base, and 6 bases had no gene match. The germline V gene encodes CDR1 SEHNR and CDR2 FQNEAQ (reference sequence). The CDR3 extends over 15 amino acids. The DNA for the CDR3 is TGTGCCAGCAGCTTAGGGTCAGGGACAGGGAATGGCTACACCTTC. Protein sequence: CASSLGSGTGNGYTF.

The V and J genes are TRBV30 and TRBJ1-6, with TRBD1 matching over 7 bases. This CDR3 spans 14 amino acids. V gave up 2 bases and J gave up 7 bases; unmatched junction bases: 5. The germline V gene encodes CDR1 GTSNPN and CDR2 SVGIG (reference sequence). In DNA form, the CDR3 reads TGTGCCTGGAGTCCGGGGACAGTGAATTCACCCCTCCACTTT. It is translated as CAWSPGTVNSPLHF.

The V gene is TRBV19, the J gene TRBJ1-4, with 9 bases fitting TRBD1. Germline-derived CDR1 and CDR2 are LNHDA and SQIVND (reference sequence). V lost 10 bases and J lost 8; bases outside the gene matches: 8. There are 13 residues in the CDR3. The CDR3 DNA reads as TGTGCCACCAGCCGGGACAGGGTGGAAAAACTGTTTTTT. As protein: CATSRDRVEKLFF.

DNA of the CDR3: TGTGCCAGCAGCACTGCCCCGGGGGTGAACACTGAAGCTTTCTTT. Residues: CASSTAPGVNTEAFF. The rearrangement links TRBV9 to TRBJ1-1; D may be TRBD1 (5 bases). V was trimmed by 4 bases and J by 0 bases, leaving 13 bases between them. CDR1 is SGDLS, CDR2 YYNGEE, per germline. This CDR3 contains 15 residues.

J is TRBJ1-1 and V is TRBV19; D remains ambiguous. The germline V and J ends were trimmed by 3 bases and 0 bases, with 8 bases remaining between them. From germline, CDR1 is LNHDA and CDR2 SQIVND (reference sequence). The CDR3 totals 14 residues. Written as DNA, the CDR3 is TGTGCCAGTAGTATTAGTAGAGTGAACACTGAAGCTTTCTTT. Translated, it gives CASSISRVNTEAFF.

The chain has TRBV6-1 and TRBJ2-7; a possible D gene is TRBD2 (5 bases). In germline, CDR1 is MNHNS, CDR2 SASEGT. CDR3 length: 16 residues. Trimming shortened V by 3 bases and J by 0 bases, and 15 bases separated the two germline ends. The CDR3 region has the DNA TGTGCCAGCAGTGATTGGGGAAGAGGGTCCTCCTACGAGCAGTACTTC. The encoded protein is CASSDWGRGSSYEQYF.

This sequence joins TRBV7-8 and TRBJ2-1; D is unclear. This CDR3 is 16 amino acids long. V was trimmed by 1 base and J by 3 bases, leaving 13 bases between them. The germline CDR1 and CDR2 sequences are SGHVS and FQNEAQ. The CDR3 region has the DNA TGTGCCAGCAGCTTAGATTTCTCTTCTTACTACAATGAGCAGTTCTTC. Amino acid sequence: CASSLDFSSYYNEQFF.

This chain joins TRBV19 and TRBJ1-2, with 7 nucleotides matching TRBD1. The CDR3 has 15 residues. V dropped 8 bases and J dropped 4; count of bases not matched to a gene: 13. Germline lookup yields CDR1 LNHDA and CDR2 SQIVND (reference sequence). CDR3 nucleotide sequence: TGTGCCAGTCAAAAGTTCGGGACAGATGTCTATGGCTACACCTTC. Protein product: CASQKFGTDVYGYTF.

The chain uses TRBV4-2 and TRBJ2-2; 8 bases are shared with TRBD2. Trimming removed 1 base from V and 1 base from J; junction bases left unmatched: 11. Germline V CDR1 and CDR2: LGHNA, YNFKEQ. This CDR3 contains 19 residues. The CDR3, as DNA: TGTGCCAGCAGCCAAGCTAGGGCGGGGGGCGTGGAGAACACCGGGGAGCTGTTTTTT. Amino acids: CASSQARAGGVENTGELFF.

The chain couples TRBV7-2 to TRBJ2-5, with D possibly matching TRBD1 (6 bases). The CDR3 loop spans 13 amino acids. Trimming took off 6 bases at V and 2 bases at J, with 10 bases between the two ends. Germline V gene sequence: CDR1 SGHTA, CDR2 FQGNSA. CDR3 protein: CASRRTVQETQYF. The CDR3, as DNA: TGTGCCAGCAGGCGGACAGTTCAAGAGACCCAGTACTTC.